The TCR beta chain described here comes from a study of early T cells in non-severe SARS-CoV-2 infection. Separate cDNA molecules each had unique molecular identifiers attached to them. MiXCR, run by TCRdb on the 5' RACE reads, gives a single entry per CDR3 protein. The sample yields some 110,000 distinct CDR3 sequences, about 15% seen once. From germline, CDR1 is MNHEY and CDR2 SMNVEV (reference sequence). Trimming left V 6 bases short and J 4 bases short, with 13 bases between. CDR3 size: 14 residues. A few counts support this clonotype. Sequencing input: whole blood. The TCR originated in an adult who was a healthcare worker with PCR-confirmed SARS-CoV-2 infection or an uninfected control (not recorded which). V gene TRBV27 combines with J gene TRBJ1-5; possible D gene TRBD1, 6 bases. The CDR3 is CASRTSGANQPQHF. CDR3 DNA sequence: TGTGCCAGCAGAACGTCAGGGGCGAATCAGCCCCAGCATTTT.